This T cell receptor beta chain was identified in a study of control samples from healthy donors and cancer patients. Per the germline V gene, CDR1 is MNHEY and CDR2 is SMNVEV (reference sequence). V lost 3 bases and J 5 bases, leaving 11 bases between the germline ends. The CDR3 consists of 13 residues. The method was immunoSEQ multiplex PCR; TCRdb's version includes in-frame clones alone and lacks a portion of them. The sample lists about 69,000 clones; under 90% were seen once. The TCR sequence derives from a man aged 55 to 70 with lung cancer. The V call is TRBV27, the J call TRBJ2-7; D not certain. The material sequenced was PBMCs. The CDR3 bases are TGTGCCAGCAGTTTGTCCAGGTACCACGAGCAGTACTTC. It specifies CASSLSRYHEQYF.